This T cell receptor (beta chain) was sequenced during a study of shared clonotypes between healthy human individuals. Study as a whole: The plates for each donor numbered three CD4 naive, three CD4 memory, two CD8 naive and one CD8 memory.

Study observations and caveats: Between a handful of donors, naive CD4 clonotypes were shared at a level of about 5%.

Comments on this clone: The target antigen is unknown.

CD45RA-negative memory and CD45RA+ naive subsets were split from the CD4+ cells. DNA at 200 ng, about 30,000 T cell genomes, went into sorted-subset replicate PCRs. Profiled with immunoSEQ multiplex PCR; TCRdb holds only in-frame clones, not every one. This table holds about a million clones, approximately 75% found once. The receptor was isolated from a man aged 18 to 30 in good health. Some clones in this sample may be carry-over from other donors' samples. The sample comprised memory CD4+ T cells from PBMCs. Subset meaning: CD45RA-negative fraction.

The CDR3 DNA follows: TGTGCCAGCAGTTACAATGGCGTATTCCGCTCCGAGCAGTACTTC. Protein product: CASSYNGVFRSEQYF. The chain links TRBV6-5 to TRBJ2-7; D not certain. Germline loops: CDR1 MNHEY, CDR2 SVGAGI. This CDR3 region has 15 residues. Trimming pared 2 bases from V and 6 bases from J, leaving 17 bases between.